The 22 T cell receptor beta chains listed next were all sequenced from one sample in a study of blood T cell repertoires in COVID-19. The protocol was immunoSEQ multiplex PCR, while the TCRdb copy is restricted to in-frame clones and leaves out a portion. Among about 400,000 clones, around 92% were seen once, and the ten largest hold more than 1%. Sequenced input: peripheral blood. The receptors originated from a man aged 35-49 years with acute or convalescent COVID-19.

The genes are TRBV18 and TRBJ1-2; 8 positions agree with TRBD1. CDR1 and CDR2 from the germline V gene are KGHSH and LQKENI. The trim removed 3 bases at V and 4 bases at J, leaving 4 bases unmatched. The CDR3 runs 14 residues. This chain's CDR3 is CASSPRTGSYGYTF. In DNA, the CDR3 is TGTGCCAGCTCACCCCGGACAGGGTCCTATGGCTACACCTTC.

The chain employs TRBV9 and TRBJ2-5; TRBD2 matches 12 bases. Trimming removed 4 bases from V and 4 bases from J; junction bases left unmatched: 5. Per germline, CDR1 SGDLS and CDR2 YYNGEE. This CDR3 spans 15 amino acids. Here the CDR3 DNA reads TGTGCCAGCAGCCCGGGGGGACTAGCGGGAGAGACCCAGTACTTC. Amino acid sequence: CASSPGGLAGETQYF. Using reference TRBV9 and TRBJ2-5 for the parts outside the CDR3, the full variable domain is DSGVTQTPKHLITATGQRVTLRCSPRSGDLSVYWYQQSLDQGLQFLIQYYNGEERAKGNILERFSAQQFPDLHSELNLSSLELGDSALYFCASSPGGLAGETQYFGPGTRLLVL.

DNA of the CDR3: TGTGCCATACAGGGCAGGAACACTGAAGCTTTCTTT. Its translation: CAIQGRNTEAFF. The chain is built from TRBV10-3 and TRBJ1-1; weak D call: TRBD1 (6 bases). Germline CDR1 ENHRY, CDR2 SYGVKD. This CDR3 spans 12 amino acids. V was pared by 9 bases and J by 1 base, with 9 bases between.

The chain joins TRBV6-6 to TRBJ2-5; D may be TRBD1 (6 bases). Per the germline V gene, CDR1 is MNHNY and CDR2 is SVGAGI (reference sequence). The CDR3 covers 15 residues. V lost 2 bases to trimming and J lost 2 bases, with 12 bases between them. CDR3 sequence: CASSYGGPKQETQYF. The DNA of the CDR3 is TGTGCCAGCAGTTACGGGGGCCCCAAACAAGAGACCCAGTACTTC.

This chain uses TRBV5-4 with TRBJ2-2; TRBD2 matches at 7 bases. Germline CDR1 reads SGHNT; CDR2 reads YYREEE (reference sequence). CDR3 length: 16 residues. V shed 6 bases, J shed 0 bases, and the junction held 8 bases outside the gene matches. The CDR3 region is CASKEKRGPNTGELFF. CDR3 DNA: TGTGCCAGCAAAGAGAAGCGGGGACCGAACACCGGGGAGCTGTTTTTT.

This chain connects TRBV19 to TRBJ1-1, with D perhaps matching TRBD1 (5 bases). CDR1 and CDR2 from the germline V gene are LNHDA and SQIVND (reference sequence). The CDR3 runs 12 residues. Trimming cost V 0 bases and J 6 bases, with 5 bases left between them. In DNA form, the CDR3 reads TGTGCCAGTAGTATAGAGGGGCCTGAAGCTTTCTTT. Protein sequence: CASSIEGPEAFF. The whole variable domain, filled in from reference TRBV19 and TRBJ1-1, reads DGGITQSPKYLFRKEGQNVTLSCEQNLNHDAMYWYRQDPGQGLRLIYYSQIVNDFQKGDIAEGYSVSREKKESFPLTVTSAQKNPTAFYLCASSIEGPEAFFGQGTRLTVV.

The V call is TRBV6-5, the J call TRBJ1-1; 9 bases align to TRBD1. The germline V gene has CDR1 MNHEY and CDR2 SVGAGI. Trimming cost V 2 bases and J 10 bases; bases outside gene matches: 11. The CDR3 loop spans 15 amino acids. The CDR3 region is CASSYGGQGMSRAFF. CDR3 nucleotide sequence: TGTGCCAGCAGTTACGGGGGACAGGGAATGTCGCGAGCTTTCTTT.

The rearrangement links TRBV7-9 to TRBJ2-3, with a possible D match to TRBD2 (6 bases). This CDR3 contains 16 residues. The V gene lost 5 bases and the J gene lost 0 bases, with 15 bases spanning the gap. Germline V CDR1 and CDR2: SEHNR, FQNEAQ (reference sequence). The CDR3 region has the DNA TGTGCCAGCAGCCCGGCTGCGGGGTCTAGCACAGATACGCAGTATTTT. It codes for CASSPAAGSSTDTQYF.

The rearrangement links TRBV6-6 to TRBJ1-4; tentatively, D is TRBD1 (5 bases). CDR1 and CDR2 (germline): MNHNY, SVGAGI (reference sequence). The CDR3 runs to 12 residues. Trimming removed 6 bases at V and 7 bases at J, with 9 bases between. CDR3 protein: CASSPGGEKLFF. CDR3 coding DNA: TGTGCCAGCAGCCCGGGGGGTGAAAAACTGTTTTTT.

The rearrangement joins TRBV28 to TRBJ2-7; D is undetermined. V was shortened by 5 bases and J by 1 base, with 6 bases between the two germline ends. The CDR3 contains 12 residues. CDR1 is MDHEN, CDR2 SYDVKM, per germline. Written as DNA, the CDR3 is TGTGCCAGCAGTCCCCTATCCTACGAGCAGTACTTC. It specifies CASSPLSYEQYF.

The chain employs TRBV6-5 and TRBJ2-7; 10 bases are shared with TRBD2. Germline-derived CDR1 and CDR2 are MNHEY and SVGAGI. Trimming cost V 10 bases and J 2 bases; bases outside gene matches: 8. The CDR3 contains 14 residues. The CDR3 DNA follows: TGTGCCACGGGCGGTACTAGCGGGACCTACGAGCAGTACTTC. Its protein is CATGGTSGTYEQYF.

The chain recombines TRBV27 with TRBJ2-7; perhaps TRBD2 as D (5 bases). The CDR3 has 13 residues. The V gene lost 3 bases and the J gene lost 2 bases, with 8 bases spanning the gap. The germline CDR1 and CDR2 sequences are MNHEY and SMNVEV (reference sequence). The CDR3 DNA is TGTGCCAGCAGTTTGTCGAGGGCCTACGAGCAGTACTTC. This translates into CASSLSRAYEQYF.

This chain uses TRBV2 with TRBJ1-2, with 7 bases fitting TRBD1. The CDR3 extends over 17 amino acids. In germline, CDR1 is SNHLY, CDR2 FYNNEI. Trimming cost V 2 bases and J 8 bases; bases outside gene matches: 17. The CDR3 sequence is CASSERRAGQTIWGYTF. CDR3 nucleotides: TGTGCCAGCAGTGAAAGGCGGGCGGGACAGACCATTTGGGGCTACACCTTC. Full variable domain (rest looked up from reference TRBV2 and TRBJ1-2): EPEVTQTPSHQVTQMGQEVILRCVPISNHLYFYWYRQILGQKVEFLVSFYNNEISEKSEIFDDQFSVERPDGSNFTLKIRSTKLEDSAMYFCASSERRAGQTIWGYTFGSGTRLTVV.

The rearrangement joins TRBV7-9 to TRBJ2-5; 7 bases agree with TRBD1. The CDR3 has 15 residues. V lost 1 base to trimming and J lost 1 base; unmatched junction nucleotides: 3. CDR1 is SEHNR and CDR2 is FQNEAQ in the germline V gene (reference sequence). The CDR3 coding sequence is TGTGCCAGCAGCTTAGGATCAGGGGGCCAAGAGACCCAGTACTTC. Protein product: CASSLGSGGQETQYF.

The CDR3 nucleotides are TGTGCCAGCAGCTTTCAGGGGGCAGGGGAAAAACTGTTTTTT. The encoded protein is CASSFQGAGEKLFF. The rearrangement joins TRBV5-8 to TRBJ1-4, with 8 bases matching TRBD1. The CDR3 loop spans 14 amino acids. CDR1 and CDR2 from the germline V gene are SGHTS and YDEGEE. V trimming: 2 bases; J trimming: 8 bases; junction bases outside the gene matches: 5.

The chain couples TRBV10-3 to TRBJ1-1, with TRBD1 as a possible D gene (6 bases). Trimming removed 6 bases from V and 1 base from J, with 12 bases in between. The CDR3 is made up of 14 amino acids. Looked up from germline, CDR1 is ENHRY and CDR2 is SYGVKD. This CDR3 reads CAIRWGGQNTEAFF. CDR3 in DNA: TGTGCCATCAGGTGGGGGGGCCAGAACACTGAAGCTTTCTTT.

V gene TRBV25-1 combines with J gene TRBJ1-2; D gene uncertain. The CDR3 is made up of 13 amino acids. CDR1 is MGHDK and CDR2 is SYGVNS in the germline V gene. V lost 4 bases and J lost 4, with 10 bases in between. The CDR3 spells CASSAQSTYGYTF. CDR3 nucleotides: TGTGCCAGCAGTGCACAGTCTACCTATGGCTACACCTTC.

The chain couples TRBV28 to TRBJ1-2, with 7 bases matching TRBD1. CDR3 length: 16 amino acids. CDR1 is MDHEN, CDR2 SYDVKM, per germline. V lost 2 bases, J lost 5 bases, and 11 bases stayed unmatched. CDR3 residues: CASSLPGQPEIYGYTF. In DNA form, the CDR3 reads TGTGCCAGCAGTTTACCGGGACAGCCAGAAATTTATGGCTACACCTTC.

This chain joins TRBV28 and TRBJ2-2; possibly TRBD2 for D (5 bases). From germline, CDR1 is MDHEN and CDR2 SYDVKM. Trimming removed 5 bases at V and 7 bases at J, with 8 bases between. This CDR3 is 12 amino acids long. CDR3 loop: CASSAGVGELFF. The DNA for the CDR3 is TGTGCCAGCAGTGCGGGCGTCGGGGAGCTGTTTTTT.

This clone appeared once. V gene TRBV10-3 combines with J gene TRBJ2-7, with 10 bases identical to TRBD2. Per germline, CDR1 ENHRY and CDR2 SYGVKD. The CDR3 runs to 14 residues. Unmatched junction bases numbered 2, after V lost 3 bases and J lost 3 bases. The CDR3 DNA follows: TGTGCCATCAGTGACCAGCGGGAGGGCTACGAGCAGTACTTC. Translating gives CAISDQREGYEQYF.

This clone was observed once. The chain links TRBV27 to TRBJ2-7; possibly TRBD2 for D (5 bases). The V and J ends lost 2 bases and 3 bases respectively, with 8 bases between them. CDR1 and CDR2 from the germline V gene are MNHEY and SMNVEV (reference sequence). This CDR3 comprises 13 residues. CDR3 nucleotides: TGTGCCAGCAGTTTACTAGCTAACTACGAGCAGTACTTC. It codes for CASSLLANYEQYF.

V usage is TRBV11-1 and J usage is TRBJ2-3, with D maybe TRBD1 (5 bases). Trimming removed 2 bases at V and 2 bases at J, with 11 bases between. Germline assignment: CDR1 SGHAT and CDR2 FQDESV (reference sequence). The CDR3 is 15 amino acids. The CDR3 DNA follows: TGTGCCAGCAGCTTAATCCAGGGTCCCACAGATACGCAGTATTTT. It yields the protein CASSLIQGPTDTQYF.